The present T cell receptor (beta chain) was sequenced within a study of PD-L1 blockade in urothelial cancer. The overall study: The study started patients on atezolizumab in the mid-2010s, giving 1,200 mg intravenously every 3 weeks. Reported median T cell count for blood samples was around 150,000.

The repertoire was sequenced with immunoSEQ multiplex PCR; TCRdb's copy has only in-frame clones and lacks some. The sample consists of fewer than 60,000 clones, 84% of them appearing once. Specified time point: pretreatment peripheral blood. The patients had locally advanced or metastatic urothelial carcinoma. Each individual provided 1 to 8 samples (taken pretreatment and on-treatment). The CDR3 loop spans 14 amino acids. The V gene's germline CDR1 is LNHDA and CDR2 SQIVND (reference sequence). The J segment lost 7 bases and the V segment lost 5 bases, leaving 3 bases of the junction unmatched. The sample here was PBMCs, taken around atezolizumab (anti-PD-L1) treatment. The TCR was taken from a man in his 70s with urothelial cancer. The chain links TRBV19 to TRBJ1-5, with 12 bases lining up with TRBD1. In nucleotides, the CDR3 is TGTGCCAGTAGTGGGACAGGGGGCGGGCAGCCCCAGCATTTT. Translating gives CASSGTGGGQPQHF.